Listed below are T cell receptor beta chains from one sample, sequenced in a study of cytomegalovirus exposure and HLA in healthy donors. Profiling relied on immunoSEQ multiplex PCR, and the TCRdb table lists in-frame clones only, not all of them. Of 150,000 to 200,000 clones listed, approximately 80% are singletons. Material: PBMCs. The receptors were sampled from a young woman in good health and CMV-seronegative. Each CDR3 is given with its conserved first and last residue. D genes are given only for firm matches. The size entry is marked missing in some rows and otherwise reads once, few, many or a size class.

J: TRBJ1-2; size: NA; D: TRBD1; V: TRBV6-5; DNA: TGTGCCAGCAGTTCAAAAGGACAGGATAACTATGGCTACACCTTC; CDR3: CASSSKGQDNYGYTF
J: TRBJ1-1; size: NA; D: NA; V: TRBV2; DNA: TGTGCCAGCGCCTTTGGAGTCAACACTGAAGCTTTCTTT; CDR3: CASAFGVNTEAFF
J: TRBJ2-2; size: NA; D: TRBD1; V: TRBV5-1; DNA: TGCGCCAGCAGCTTGTCCGGGACAGGGCTTACTTCCGGGGAGCTGTTTTTT; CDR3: CASSLSGTGLTSGELFF
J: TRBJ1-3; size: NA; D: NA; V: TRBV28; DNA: TGTGCCAGCAGTTTACCAGGGTGGTCTGGAAACACCATATATTTT; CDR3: CASSLPGWSGNTIYF
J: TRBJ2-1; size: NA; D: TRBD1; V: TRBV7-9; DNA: TGTGCCAGCAGCTTGCCGGGACAGGGGTGGTACAATGAGCAGTTCTTC; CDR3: CASSLPGQGWYNEQFF
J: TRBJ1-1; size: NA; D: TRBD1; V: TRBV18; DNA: TGTGCCAGCTCCCGACAGGGCTTGAACACTGAAGCTTTCTTT; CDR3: CASSRQGLNTEAFF
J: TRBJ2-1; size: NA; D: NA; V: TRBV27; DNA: TGTGCCAGCAGTCCTAGACAGGATTTTGGCGATGAGCAGTTCTTC; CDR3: CASSPRQDFGDEQFF
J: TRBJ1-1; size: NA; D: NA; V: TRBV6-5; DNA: TGTGCCAGCGCCCCGGCCGGGACTCAGAACACTGAAGCTTTCTTT; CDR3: CASAPAGTQNTEAFF
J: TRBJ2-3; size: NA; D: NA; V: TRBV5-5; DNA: TGTGCCAGCAGCTTGCTTCAGGGGGGAGATACGCAGTATTTT; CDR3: CASSLLQGGDTQYF
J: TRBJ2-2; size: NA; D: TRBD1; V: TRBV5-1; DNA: TGCGCCAGCAGCCCATTAACAGGGACAGTGTCCGGGGAGCTGTTTTTT; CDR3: CASSPLTGTVSGELFF
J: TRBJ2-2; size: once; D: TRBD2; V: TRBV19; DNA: TGTGCCAGTAGTATAGTAGGACGGGGGGTACGCACCGGGGAGCTGTTTTTT; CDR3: CASSIVGRGVRTGELFF
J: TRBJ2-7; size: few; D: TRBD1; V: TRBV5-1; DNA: TGCGCCAGCAGCTTGGTGACAGGGGGCAGAGAGCAGTACTTC; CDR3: CASSLVTGGREQYF
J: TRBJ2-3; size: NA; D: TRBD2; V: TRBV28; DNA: TGTGCCAGCAGTCTCATAGCGGGCCGCATGAATTTT; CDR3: CASSLIAGRMNF
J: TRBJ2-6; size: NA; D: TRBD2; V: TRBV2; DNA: TGTGCCAGCAGAGCGGGGGTCGGGGCCAACGTCCTGACTTTC; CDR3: CASRAGVGANVLTF
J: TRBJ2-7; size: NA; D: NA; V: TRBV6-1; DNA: TGTGCCAGCAACCCGGGGTACCCCTACGAGCAGTACTTC; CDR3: CASNPGYPYEQYF
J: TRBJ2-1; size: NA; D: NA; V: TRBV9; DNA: TGTGCCAGCAGCGTAGGCCAGGGCACCTACAATGAGCAGTTCTTC; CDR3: CASSVGQGTYNEQFF
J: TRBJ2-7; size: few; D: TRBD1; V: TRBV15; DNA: TGTGCCACCAGCGAGGGACAGGGAAGCTCCTACGAGCAGTACTTC; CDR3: CATSEGQGSSYEQYF
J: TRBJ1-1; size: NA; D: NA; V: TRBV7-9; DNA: TGTGCCAGCAGCTTACGGTTCTCGGACAAGGGGAGGTACACTGAAGCTTTCTTT; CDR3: CASSLRFSDKGRYTEAFF
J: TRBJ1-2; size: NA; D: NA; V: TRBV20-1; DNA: TGCAGTGCTGGGGCGAATCCCGGCTACACCTTC; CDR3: CSAGANPGYTF
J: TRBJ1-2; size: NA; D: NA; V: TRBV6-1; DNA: TGTGCCAGCAGTGAAAGTGCAGGCCCCTATGGCTACACCTTC; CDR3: CASSESAGPYGYTF
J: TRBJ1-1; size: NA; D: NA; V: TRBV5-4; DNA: TGTGCCAGCAGCCCTACGACAGGGAACACTGAAGCTTTCTTT; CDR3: CASSPTTGNTEAFF
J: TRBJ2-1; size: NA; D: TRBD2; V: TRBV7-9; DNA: TGTGCCAGCGTCACAAGCGGGGGTGAGCAGTTCTTC; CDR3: CASVTSGGEQFF
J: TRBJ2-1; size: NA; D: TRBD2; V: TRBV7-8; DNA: TGTGCCAGCAGCTTAGGCGGGGGGGCCGCGGATGAGCAGTTCTTC; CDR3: CASSLGGGAADEQFF
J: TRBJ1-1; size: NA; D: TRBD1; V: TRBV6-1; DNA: TGTGCCAGCAGTCGGACAGGGCGGACTGAAGCTTTCTTT; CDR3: CASSRTGRTEAFF
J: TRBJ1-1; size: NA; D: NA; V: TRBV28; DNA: TGTGCCAGCAGTTTCACGACAGGCACTGAAGCTTTCTTT; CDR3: CASSFTTGTEAFF
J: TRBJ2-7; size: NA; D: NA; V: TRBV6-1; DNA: TGTGCCAGCAGGCCCAGGGTCATTAGATACGAGCAGTACTTC; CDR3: CASRPRVIRYEQYF
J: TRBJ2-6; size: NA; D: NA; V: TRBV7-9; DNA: TGTGCCAGCAGCGGCCCCGGGAACCCAATCTCTGGGGCCAACGTCCTGACTTTC; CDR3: CASSGPGNPISGANVLTF
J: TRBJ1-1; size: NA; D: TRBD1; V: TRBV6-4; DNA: TGTGCCAGCAGTGACTTGGGACAGGGGAGACGGACTGAAGCTTTCTTT; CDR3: CASSDLGQGRRTEAFF
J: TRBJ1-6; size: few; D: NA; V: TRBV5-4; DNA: TGTGCCAGCAGCTTGGATTGGACAGCTAATTCACCCCTCCACTTT; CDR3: CASSLDWTANSPLHF
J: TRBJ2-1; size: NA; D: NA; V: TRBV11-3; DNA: TGTGCCAGCAGTCACAAACCCAGGGTCGATGAGCAGTTCTTC; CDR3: CASSHKPRVDEQFF
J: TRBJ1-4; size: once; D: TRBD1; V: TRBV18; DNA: TGTGCCAGCTCTCGACAGGGGAGTGAAAAACTGTTTTTT; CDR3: CASSRQGSEKLFF
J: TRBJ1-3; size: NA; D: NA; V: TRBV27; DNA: TGTGCCAGCAGCTCGACAAGCTCTGGAAACACCATATATTTT; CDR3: CASSSTSSGNTIYF
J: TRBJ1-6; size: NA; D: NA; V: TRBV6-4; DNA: TGTGCCAGCAGTGCGGAATCTAGTAATTCACCCCTCCACTTT; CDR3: CASSAESSNSPLHF
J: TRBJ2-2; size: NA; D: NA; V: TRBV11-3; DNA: TGTGCCAGCAGCTTTTTAACTAGCCTTAACACCGGGGAGCTGTTTTTT; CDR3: CASSFLTSLNTGELFF
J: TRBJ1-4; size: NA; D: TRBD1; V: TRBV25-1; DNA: TGTGCCAGCAGGGAGACAGGGGTAACTAATGAAAAACTGTTTTTT; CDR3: CASRETGVTNEKLFF
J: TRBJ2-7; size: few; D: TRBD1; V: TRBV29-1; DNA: TGCAGCGTCGCCTCAGGGGGTAAGGTCTACGAGCAGTACTTC; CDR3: CSVASGGKVYEQYF
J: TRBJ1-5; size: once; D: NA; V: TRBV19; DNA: TGTGCGAGTAGTGGGATTAGTGGTCAGGGTAATAAGTTTTTTAATCAGCCCCAGCATTTT; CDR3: CASSGISGQGNKFFNQPQHF
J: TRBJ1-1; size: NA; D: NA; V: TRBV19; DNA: TGTGCCAGTAGTCTCCTTTTTAACACTGAAGCTTTCTTT; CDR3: CASSLLFNTEAFF
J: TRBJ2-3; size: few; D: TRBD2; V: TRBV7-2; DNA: TGTGCCAGCAGTCCAACAAGGCGGGGGGCCGGCACAGATACGCAGTATTTT; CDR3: CASSPTRRGAGTDTQYF
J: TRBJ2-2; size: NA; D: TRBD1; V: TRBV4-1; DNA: TGCGCCAGCAGCCTACGACAGGGAAACACCGGGGAGCTGTTTTTT; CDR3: CASSLRQGNTGELFF
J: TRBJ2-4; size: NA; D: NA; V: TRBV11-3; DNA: TGTGCCAGCAGCTTACAGGGGTCCAAAAACATTCAGTACTTC; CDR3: CASSLQGSKNIQYF
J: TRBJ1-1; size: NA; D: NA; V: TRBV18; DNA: TGTGCCAGCTCCCACGACAAGAACACTGAAGCTTTCTTT; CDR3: CASSHDKNTEAFF
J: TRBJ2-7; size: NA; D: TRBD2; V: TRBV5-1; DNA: TGCGCCAGCAGCTTGGCAAGCGGGAGCTCCTACGAGCAGTACTTC; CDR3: CASSLASGSSYEQYF
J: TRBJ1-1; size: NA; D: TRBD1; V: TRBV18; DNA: TGTGCCAGCTCACCAAGGATGGCAGGGGGCGTTGAAGCTTTCTTT; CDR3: CASSPRMAGGVEAFF
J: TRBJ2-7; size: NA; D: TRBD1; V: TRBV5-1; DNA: TGCGCCAGCAGCTTCGGGACAGCTTTTTCCTACGAGCAGTACTTC; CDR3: CASSFGTAFSYEQYF
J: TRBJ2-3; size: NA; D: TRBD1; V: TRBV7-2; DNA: TGTGCCAGCAGCGGAGAGACAGGGTTTAGTACAGATACGCAGTATTTT; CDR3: CASSGETGFSTDTQYF
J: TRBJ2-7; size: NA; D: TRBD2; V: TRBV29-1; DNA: TGCAGCGCGAGGGCGGGGGGCGAGCAGTACTTC; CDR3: CSARAGGEQYF
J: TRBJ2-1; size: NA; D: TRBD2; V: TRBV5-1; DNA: TGCGCCAGCAGCTTGGCTAGCGGGGGGGCCGTAAATGAGCAGTTCTTC; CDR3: CASSLASGGAVNEQFF
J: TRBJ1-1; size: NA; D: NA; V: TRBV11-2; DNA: TGTGCCAGCAGCTTAGAGGGTGTTGCCACAGGGCCCGGAGGCACTGAAGCTTTCTTT; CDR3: CASSLEGVATGPGGTEAFF
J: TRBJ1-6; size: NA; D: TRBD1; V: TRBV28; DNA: TGTGCCAGCAGTTTATCGACACAGGGGATGAGGAATTCACCCCTCCACTTT; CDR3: CASSLSTQGMRNSPLHF
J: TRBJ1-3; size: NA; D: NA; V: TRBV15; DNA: TGTGCCACCAGCAGAGATCCAGGGCTCTCTGGAAACACCATATATTTT; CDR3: CATSRDPGLSGNTIYF
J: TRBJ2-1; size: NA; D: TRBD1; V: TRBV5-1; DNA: TGCGCCAGCAGACGGGACAGGCCCGATGAGCAGTTCTTC; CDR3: CASRRDRPDEQFF